Presented here are 20 T cell receptor beta chains from one specimen sequenced in a study of blood T cell repertoires in COVID-19. Produced via immunoSEQ multiplex PCR; TCRdb's table is partial and in-frame only. The data contain around 330,000 clones, roughly 85% of them seen just once; the ten biggest clones take up under 2%. Sequenced input: PBMCs or T cells enriched from blood (not recorded which). All receptors come from a woman between 25 and 40 years old who had been exposed to COVID-19.

The chain couples TRBV7-2 to TRBJ2-5; 8 nucleotides line up with TRBD2. The V gene end was trimmed by 3 bases and the J gene end by 3 bases; junction bases not matched to a gene: 3. The CDR3 loop spans 14 amino acids. Germline V CDR1 and CDR2: SGHTA, FQGNSA. CDR3 sequence (DNA): TGTGCCAGCAGCTTCGCGGGGGGTAAAGAGACCCAGTACTTC. Translating gives CASSFAGGKETQYF.

V is TRBV5-4 and J is TRBJ2-4; 8 nucleotides align to TRBD2. Germline CDR1 SGHNT, CDR2 YYREEE (reference sequence). The CDR3 has 14 residues. The J segment lost 8 bases and the V segment lost 1 base, leaving 5 bases of the junction unmatched. Written as DNA, the CDR3 is TGTGCCAGCAGCTTGAGCGGGAGTAGAGACATTCAGTACTTC. This codes for CASSLSGSRDIQYF.

The chain recombines TRBV2 with TRBJ2-5, with TRBD1 matching over 8 bases. V lost 3 bases, J lost 5 bases, and 8 bases stayed unmatched. The CDR3 totals 15 residues. Germline V lookup: CDR1 SNHLY, CDR2 FYNNEI. The CDR3 spells CASSDFAGGGETQYF. In DNA form, the CDR3 reads TGTGCCAGCAGTGACTTCGCAGGGGGCGGGGAGACCCAGTACTTC.

The chain couples TRBV19 to TRBJ1-5; D gene unclear. CDR1 is LNHDA and CDR2 is SQIVND in the germline V gene (reference sequence). CDR3 size: 13 residues. V shed 4 bases and J shed 6 bases, with 10 bases lying between them. The chain's CDR3 is CASSTEGFQPQHF. The CDR3 DNA sequence: TGTGCCAGTAGTACCGAGGGTTTTCAGCCCCAGCATTTT.

The V and J genes are TRBV9 and TRBJ2-5; 11 nucleotides line up with TRBD2. Trimming removed 0 bases from V and 5 bases from J; junction bases left unmatched: 3. Germline values: CDR1 SGDLS, CDR2 YYNGEE. The CDR3 extends over 15 amino acids. CDR3 residues: CASSVVAGGRETQYF. As DNA, the CDR3 is TGTGCCAGCAGCGTAGTAGCGGGAGGGAGGGAGACCCAGTACTTC.

The V and J genes are TRBV4-1 and TRBJ2-7; 7 bases fit TRBD2. The CDR3 has 16 residues. CDR1 and CDR2 from the germline V gene are MGHRA and YSYEKL. The J segment lost 6 bases and the V segment lost 0 bases, leaving 11 bases of the junction unmatched. The CDR3: CASSQEAGIAVVEQYF. Written as DNA, the CDR3 is TGCGCCAGCAGCCAAGAAGCGGGGATAGCGGTAGTCGAGCAGTACTTC.

The chain joins TRBV28 to TRBJ1-3, with TRBD1 matching over 9 bases. The germline gives CDR1 MDHEN, CDR2 SYDVKM. The CDR3 runs 13 residues. Trimming took 8 bases from V and 4 from J; bases not matched to a gene: 3. The CDR3 nucleotides read TGTGCCAGCTGCGGGACAGGGGGAAACACCATATATTTT. Residues: CASCGTGGNTIYF.

This chain joins TRBV3-1 (or the pseudogene TRBV3-2) and TRBJ1-6, with 7 bases that match TRBD1. The CDR3 has 16 amino acids. V dropped 4 bases and J dropped 3; count of bases not matched to a gene: 6. CDR1 and CDR2 (germline): LGHDT, YNNKEL (reference sequence). The CDR3 region is CASSRGQSGYNSPLHF. CDR3 coding DNA: TGTGCCAGCAGCCGGGGACAGAGCGGCTATAATTCACCCCTCCACTTT.

The chain couples TRBV9 to TRBJ1-2; weak D call: TRBD1 (6 bases). Germline V gives CDR1 SGDLS, CDR2 YYNGEE. The CDR3 length is 15 residues. V was clipped by 0 bases and J by 8 bases, with 17 bases between them. The CDR3 bases are TGTGCCAGCAGCGTAGCTTCCAGGGGAACGGAGGGCTACACCTTC. Translation: CASSVASRGTEGYTF. Drawing the rest from reference TRBV9 and TRBJ1-2, the complete variable domain is DSGVTQTPKHLITATGQRVTLRCSPRSGDLSVYWYQQSLDQGLQFLIQYYNGEERAKGNILERFSAQQFPDLHSELNLSSLELGDSALYFCASSVASRGTEGYTFGSGTRLTVV.

This clone has only a few counts. The chain uses TRBV5-1 and TRBJ2-5; TRBD2 matches 12 bases. From germline, CDR1 is SGHRS and CDR2 YFSETQ. Trimming took 4 bases from V and 2 from J; bases not matched to a gene: 6. The CDR3 is 16 amino acids. The CDR3 is CASSPTSGGIQETQYF. The CDR3 DNA reads as TGCGCCAGCAGCCCTACTAGCGGGGGGATACAAGAGACCCAGTACTTC.

V is TRBV6-5 and J is TRBJ1-6, with TRBD1 as a possible D gene (5 bases). Per the germline V gene, CDR1 is MNHEY and CDR2 is SVGAGI. The CDR3 is 14 residues long. The CDR3 DNA follows: TGTGCTATTATCGAAAGGGGCCGGTGGGCACCCCTCCACTTT. Translated: CAIIERGRWAPLHF.

The chain carries TRBV6-2 or TRBV6-3 and TRBJ2-1, with TRBD2 matching 8 bases. The CDR3 contains 18 residues. Germline trimming cut 6 bases from V and 6 bases from J; bases unmatched to any gene: 19. Per the germline V gene, CDR1 is MNHEY and CDR2 is SVGEGT. The CDR3 reads CASSTALLRGGRPNEQFF. In DNA, the CDR3 is TGTGCCAGCAGCACTGCCTTACTTCGGGGGGGCCGCCCCAATGAGCAGTTCTTC.

J is TRBJ2-7 and V is TRBV4-3, with 10 bases lining up with TRBD2. This CDR3 is built from 16 residues. With V trimmed by 1 base and J by 3 bases, 6 bases remained unmatched. Germline-derived CDR1 and CDR2 are LGHNA and YSLEER. The CDR3 loop is CASSQGFSGGHYEQYF. The CDR3, as DNA: TGCGCCAGCAGCCAAGGATTTAGCGGGGGGCACTACGAGCAGTACTTC.

This rearrangement joins TRBV28 to TRBJ2-7; possibly TRBD1 for D (6 bases). This CDR3 has 13 residues. The germline CDR1 and CDR2 sequences are MDHEN and SYDVKM. Trimming removed 5 bases from V and 9 bases from J, with 17 bases in between. The DNA of the CDR3 is TGTGCCAGCAGTACCGGGACACCCTTTAGGCAGTACTTC. It specifies CASSTGTPFRQYF.

The CDR3 DNA reads as TGTGCCAGCAGCCAAGTTAGAGGCAACACTGAAGCTTTCTTT. This sequence encodes CASSQVRGNTEAFF. V and J are TRBV3-1 (or the pseudogene TRBV3-2) and TRBJ1-1; D not certain. The germline V and J ends were trimmed by 1 base and 2 bases, with 8 bases remaining between them. This CDR3 region has 14 residues. Germline values: CDR1 LGHDT, CDR2 YNNKEL (reference sequence).

This chain links TRBV7-8 with TRBJ2-3, with a possible D match to TRBD2 (6 bases). Germline loops: CDR1 SGHVS, CDR2 FQNEAQ. CDR3 size: 15 residues. The V end was cut by 1 base, the J end by 2 bases, with 10 bases between. This CDR3 is CASSLDAGITDTQYF. The CDR3, as DNA: TGTGCCAGCAGCTTAGACGCGGGAATCACAGATACGCAGTATTTT.

The chain carries TRBV5-1 and TRBJ2-3, with 11 bases that match TRBD1. Losses at the gene ends were 4 bases for V and 4 bases for J; bases not matched to a gene: 5. The CDR3 covers 15 residues. The germline gives CDR1 SGHRS, CDR2 YFSETQ. CDR3 loop: CASSRDRGGPDTQYF. The DNA of the CDR3 is TGCGCCAGCAGCCGGGACAGGGGGGGCCCAGATACGCAGTATTTT.

V is TRBV28 and J is TRBJ1-6, with 9 positions matching TRBD1. The trim removed 3 bases at V and 5 bases at J, leaving 5 bases unmatched. The CDR3 loop spans 16 amino acids. Germline V gives CDR1 MDHEN, CDR2 SYDVKM. This CDR3 is CASSFRTGVNNSPLHF. CDR3 DNA: TGTGCCAGCAGTTTCCGGACAGGGGTGAATAATTCACCCCTCCACTTT. Full variable domain (outside the CDR3, taken from reference TRBV28 and TRBJ1-6): DVKVTQSSRYLVKRTGEKVFLECVQDMDHENMFWYRQDPGLGLRLIYFSYDVKMKEKGDIPEGYSVSREKKERFSLILESASTNQTSMYLCASSFRTGVNNSPLHFGNGTRLTVT.

V is TRBV9 and J is TRBJ1-3; the match to TRBD1 covers 7 bases. This CDR3 has 15 residues. The germline CDR1 and CDR2 sequences are SGDLS and YYNGEE. V dropped 1 base and J dropped 2; count of bases not matched to a gene: 3. DNA of the CDR3: TGTGCCAGCAGCGTACTACAGGGGCCTGGAAACACCATATATTTT. Translated, it gives CASSVLQGPGNTIYF.

The chain carries TRBV19 and TRBJ2-7; tentative D call: TRBD2 (5 bases). Between the trimmed V and J ends, which lost 2 bases and 4 bases, there was a span of 18 bases. The CDR3 extends over 16 amino acids. In germline, CDR1 is LNHDA, CDR2 SQIVND (reference sequence). The CDR3 reads CASSITALWETYEQYF. The CDR3 DNA reads TGTGCCAGTAGTATAACTGCCTTGTGGGAGACGTACGAGCAGTACTTC.